This passage covers 11 T cell receptor beta chains from one sample sequenced in a study of OX40 agonist ivuxolimab in advanced cancers. Assay used: immunoSEQ multiplex PCR; TCRdb lists only in-frame clones, some missing. The table has some 60,000 clones, around 85% seen once; the top ten hold 3.5% to 4%. Here the sequenced sample was CD4+ or CD8+ T cells sorted from blood, taken in a trial of the OX40 agonist ivuxolimab. The receptors here all came from an adult with an advanced solid tumor such as melanoma, head and neck, liver or kidney cancer.

This clone has a handful of counts. V is TRBV6-5 and J is TRBJ1-5, with D possibly matching TRBD1 (5 bases). V was trimmed by 7 bases and J by 3 bases, leaving 16 bases between them. The CDR3 totals 15 residues. The germline gives CDR1 MNHEY, CDR2 SVGAGI. CDR3 sequence reads: CASNLRGFFNQPQHF. The CDR3 DNA sequence: TGTGCCAGCAATTTGCGGGGCTTTTTCAATCAGCCCCAGCATTTT.

The genes are TRBV5-4 and TRBJ1-2; D gene uncertain. CDR3 length: 14 amino acids. Looked up from germline, CDR1 is SGHNT and CDR2 is YYREEE (reference sequence). Trimming removed 6 bases from V and 4 bases from J, with 16 bases in between. CDR3 bases: TGTGCCAGCAAAGCGCAGGAGGGTATCTATGGCTACACCTTC. It encodes CASKAQEGIYGYTF.

V gene TRBV7-9 combines with J gene TRBJ2-4; 11 nucleotides line up with TRBD1. The CDR3 covers 15 residues. Germline loops: CDR1 SEHNR, CDR2 FQNEAQ (reference sequence). V was clipped by 4 bases and J by 7 bases; unmatched bases: 6. In nucleotides, the CDR3 is TGTGCCAGCAGCTCGGGACAGGGGGTTTGGAACATTCAGTACTTC. Encoded protein: CASSSGQGVWNIQYF.

This clone showed up just once. The chain has TRBV6-6 and TRBJ1-4, with D unresolved. Germline V gene data show CDR1 as MNHNY and CDR2 as SVGAGI (reference sequence). V dropped 10 bases and J dropped 4 bases, with 16 bases sitting between them. The CDR3 is 14 residues long. The CDR3 region has the DNA TGTGCCACTCTGGGCAGACAAGTTAATGAAAAACTGTTTTTT. This codes for CATLGRQVNEKLFF.

This chain joins TRBV28 and TRBJ2-7, with TRBD1 matching over 11 bases. The V gene's germline CDR1 is MDHEN and CDR2 SYDVKM. This CDR3 has 15 residues. V lost 4 bases to trimming and J lost 7 bases; unmatched junction nucleotides: 9. Here the CDR3 reads CASSSTGTGGLEQYF. CDR3 sequence (DNA): TGTGCCAGCAGTTCGACCGGGACAGGGGGTTTGGAGCAGTACTTC.

The chain links TRBV28 to TRBJ2-3; D is possibly TRBD1 (6 bases). Germline V gene lookup returns CDR1 MDHEN and CDR2 SYDVKM. Trimming stripped 6 bases from V and 1 base from J, with 14 bases between. CDR3 length equals 15 residues. The DNA for the CDR3 is TGTGCCAGCAGCCAGGACAGCCAAGGCACAGATACGCAGTATTTT. This gives the protein CASSQDSQGTDTQYF. Full variable domain (remainder filled in from reference TRBV28 and TRBJ2-3): DVKVTQSSRYLVKRTGEKVFLECVQDMDHENMFWYRQDPGLGLRLIYFSYDVKMKEKGDIPEGYSVSREKKERFSLILESASTNQTSMYLCASSQDSQGTDTQYFGPGTRLTVL.

The chain employs TRBV28 and TRBJ1-1; 8 nucleotides align to TRBD1. V lost 4 bases, J lost 4 bases, and 8 bases stayed unmatched. In germline, CDR1 is MDHEN, CDR2 SYDVKM. There are 15 residues in the CDR3. The chain's CDR3 is CASSSYRGIGTEAFF. DNA of the CDR3: TGTGCCAGCAGTTCGTACAGGGGGATTGGCACTGAAGCTTTCTTT.

V gene TRBV6-5 combines with J gene TRBJ1-2; D remains unclear. The CDR3 contains 16 residues. Trimming removed 0 bases from V and 8 bases from J, with 19 bases in between. Germline V gene sequence: CDR1 MNHEY, CDR2 SVGAGI. The CDR3 region has the DNA TGTGCCAGCAGTTACTCGGTGTGGGAGGGAACGGGGGGCTACACCTTC. Residues: CASSYSVWEGTGGYTF.

The rearrangement uses TRBV7-8 and TRBJ2-6; possibly TRBD1 for D (6 bases). Germline V gene sequence: CDR1 SGHVS, CDR2 FQNEAQ. CDR3 length: 16 residues. The germline V and J ends were trimmed by 6 bases and 1 base, with 13 bases remaining between them. In nucleotides, the CDR3 is TGTGCCAGCAGTAGGACAGCCGTATCTGGGGCCAACGTCCTGACTTTC. Residues: CASSRTAVSGANVLTF.

The chain employs TRBV6-1 and TRBJ2-7, with 11 bases matching TRBD1. V lost 4 bases to trimming and J lost 7 bases; unmatched junction nucleotides: 3. Germline CDR1 is MNHNS and CDR2 is SASEGT. The CDR3 has 13 amino acids. The CDR3 sequence is CASSGDRGKEQYF. The CDR3 nucleotides are TGTGCCAGCAGTGGGGACAGGGGGAAAGAGCAGTACTTC.

The chain combines TRBV18 with TRBJ2-3; D unclear. The germline V gene encodes CDR1 KGHSH and CDR2 LQKENI. V lost 6 bases and J lost 6, with 13 bases in between. CDR3 length equals 13 residues. CDR3 DNA: TGTGCCAGCTCGCCCGACCGATTTGATACGCAGTATTTT. Translating it yields CASSPDRFDTQYF.